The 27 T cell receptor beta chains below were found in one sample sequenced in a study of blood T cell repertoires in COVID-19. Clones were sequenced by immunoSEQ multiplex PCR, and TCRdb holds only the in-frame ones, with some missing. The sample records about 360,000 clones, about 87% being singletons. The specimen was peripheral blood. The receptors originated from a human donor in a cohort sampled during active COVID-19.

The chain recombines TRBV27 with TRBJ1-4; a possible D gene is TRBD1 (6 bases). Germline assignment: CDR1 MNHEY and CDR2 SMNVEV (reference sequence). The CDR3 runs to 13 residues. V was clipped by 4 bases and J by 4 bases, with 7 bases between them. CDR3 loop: CASSWTVNEKLFF. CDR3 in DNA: TGTGCCAGCAGTTGGACAGTTAATGAAAAACTGTTTTTT. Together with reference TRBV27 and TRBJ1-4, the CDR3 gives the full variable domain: EAQVTQNPRYLITVTGKKLTVTCSQNMNHEYMSWYRQDPGLGLRQIYYSMNVEVTDKGDVPEGYKVSRKEKRNFPLILESPSPNQTSLYFCASSWTVNEKLFFGSGTQLSVL.

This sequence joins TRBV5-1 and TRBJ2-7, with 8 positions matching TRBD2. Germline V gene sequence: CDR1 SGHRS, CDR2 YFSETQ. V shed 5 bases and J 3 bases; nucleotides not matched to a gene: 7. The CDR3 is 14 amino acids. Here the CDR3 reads CASRSGRGDYEQYF. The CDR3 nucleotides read TGCGCCAGCAGAAGCGGGAGAGGGGACTACGAGCAGTACTTC. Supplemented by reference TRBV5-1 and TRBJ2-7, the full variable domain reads KAGVTQTPRYLIKTRGQQVTLSCSPISGHRSVSWYQQTPGQGLQFLFEYFSETQRNKGNFPGRFSGRQFSNSRSEMNVSTLELGDSALYLCASRSGRGDYEQYFGPGTRLTVT.

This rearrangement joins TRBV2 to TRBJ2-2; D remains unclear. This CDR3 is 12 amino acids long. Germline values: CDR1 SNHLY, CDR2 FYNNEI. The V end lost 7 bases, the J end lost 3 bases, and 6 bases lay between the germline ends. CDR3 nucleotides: TGTGCCAGCACCCGAGACACCGGGGAGCTGTTTTTT. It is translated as CASTRDTGELFF.

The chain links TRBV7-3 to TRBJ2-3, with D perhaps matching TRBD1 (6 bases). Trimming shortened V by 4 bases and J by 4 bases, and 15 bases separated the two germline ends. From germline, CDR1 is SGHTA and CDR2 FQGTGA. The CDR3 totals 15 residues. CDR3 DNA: TGTGCCAGCAGCTCGACAGGATATCGATCAGATACGCAGTATTTT. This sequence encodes CASSSTGYRSDTQYF.

The CDR3 DNA sequence: TGTGCCAGCAGGAAACAGACAGTCTCCACCGGGGAGCTGTTTTTT. Its protein is CASRKQTVSTGELFF. The chain has TRBV6-5 and TRBJ2-2, with TRBD1 as a possible D gene (5 bases). The CDR3 sequence is 15 residues long. V was cut by 6 bases and J by 4 bases, with 15 bases left in between. Germline values: CDR1 MNHEY, CDR2 SVGAGI.

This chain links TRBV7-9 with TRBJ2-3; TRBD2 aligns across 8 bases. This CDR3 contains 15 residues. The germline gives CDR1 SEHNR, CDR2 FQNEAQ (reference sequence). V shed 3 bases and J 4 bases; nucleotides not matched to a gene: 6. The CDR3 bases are TGTGCCAGCAGCTTGGACGGGGGGGCGGCAGATACGCAGTATTTT. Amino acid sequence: CASSLDGGAADTQYF. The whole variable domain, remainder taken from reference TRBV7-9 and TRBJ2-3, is DTGVSQNPRHKITKRGQNVTFRCDPISEHNRLYWYRQTLGQGPEFLTYFQNEAQLEKSRLLSDRFSAERPKGSFSTLEIQRTEQGDSAMYLCASSLDGGAADTQYFGPGTRLTVL.

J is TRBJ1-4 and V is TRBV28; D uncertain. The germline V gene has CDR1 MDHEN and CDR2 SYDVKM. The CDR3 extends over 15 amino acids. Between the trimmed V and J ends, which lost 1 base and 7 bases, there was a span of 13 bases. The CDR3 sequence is CASSLYGGWAEKLFF. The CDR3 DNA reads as TGTGCCAGCAGTTTATATGGAGGGTGGGCTGAAAAACTGTTTTTT.

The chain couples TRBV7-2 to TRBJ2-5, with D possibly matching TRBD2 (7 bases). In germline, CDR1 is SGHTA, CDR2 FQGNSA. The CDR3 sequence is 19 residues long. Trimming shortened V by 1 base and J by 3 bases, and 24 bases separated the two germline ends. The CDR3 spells CASSLETPLRGGGEETQYF. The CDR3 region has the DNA TGTGCCAGCAGCTTAGAAACCCCGTTGCGCGGGGGCGGGGAAGAGACCCAGTACTTC.

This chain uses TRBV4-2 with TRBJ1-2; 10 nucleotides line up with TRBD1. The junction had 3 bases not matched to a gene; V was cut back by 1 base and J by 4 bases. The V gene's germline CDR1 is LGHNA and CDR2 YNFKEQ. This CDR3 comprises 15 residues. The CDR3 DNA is TGTGCCAGCAGCCAAGTTGGACAGGGGGGCTATGGCTACACCTTC. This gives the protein CASSQVGQGGYGYTF.

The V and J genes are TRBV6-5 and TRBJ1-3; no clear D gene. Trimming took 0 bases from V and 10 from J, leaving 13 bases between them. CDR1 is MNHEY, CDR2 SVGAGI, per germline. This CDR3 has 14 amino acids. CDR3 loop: CASSYSMISNTIYF. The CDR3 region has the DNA TGTGCCAGCAGTTACTCGATGATCAGTAATACCATATATTTT.

CDR3 nucleotide sequence: TGTGCCAGTAGTATCTTCCCGACGGAGAAATATAGCAATCAGCCCCAGCATTTT. Amino acids: CASSIFPTEKYSNQPQHF. This chain connects TRBV19 to TRBJ1-5; D unclear. This CDR3 comprises 18 residues. Trimming pared 3 bases from V and 0 bases from J, leaving 18 bases between. CDR1 LNHDA and CDR2 SQIVND come from the germline V gene (reference sequence).

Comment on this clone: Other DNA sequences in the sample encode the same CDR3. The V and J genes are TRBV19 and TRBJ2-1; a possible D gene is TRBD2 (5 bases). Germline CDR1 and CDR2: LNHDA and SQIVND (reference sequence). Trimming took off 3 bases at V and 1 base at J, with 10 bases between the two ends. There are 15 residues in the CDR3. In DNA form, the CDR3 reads TGTGCCAGTAGTATCCCCGGAGGTTCCTACAATGAGCAGTTCTTC. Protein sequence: CASSIPGGSYNEQFF.

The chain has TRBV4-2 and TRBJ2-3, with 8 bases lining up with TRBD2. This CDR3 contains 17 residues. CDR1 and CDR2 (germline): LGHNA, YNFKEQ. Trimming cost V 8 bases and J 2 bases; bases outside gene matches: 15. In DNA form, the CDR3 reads TGTGCCAGCCAAATTTCGGCGGGGGGAGGAAACACAGATACGCAGTATTTT. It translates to CASQISAGGGNTDTQYF.

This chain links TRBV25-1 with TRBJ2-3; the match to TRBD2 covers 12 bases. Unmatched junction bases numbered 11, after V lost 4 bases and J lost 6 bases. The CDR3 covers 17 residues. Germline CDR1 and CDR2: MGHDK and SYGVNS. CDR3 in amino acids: CASSGAGLAGGPDTQYF. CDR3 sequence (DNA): TGTGCCAGCAGTGGTGCCGGCCTAGCGGGAGGGCCGGATACGCAGTATTTT.

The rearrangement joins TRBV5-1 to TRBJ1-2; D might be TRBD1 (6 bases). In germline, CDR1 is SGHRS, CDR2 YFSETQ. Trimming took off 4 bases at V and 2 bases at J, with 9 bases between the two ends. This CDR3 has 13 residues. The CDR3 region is CASSAGQNYGYTF. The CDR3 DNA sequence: TGCGCCAGCAGCGCTGGACAGAACTATGGCTACACCTTC.

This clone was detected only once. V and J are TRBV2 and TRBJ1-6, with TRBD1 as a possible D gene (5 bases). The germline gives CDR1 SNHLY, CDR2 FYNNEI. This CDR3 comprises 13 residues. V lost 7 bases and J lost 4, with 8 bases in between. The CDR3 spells CASTQGYNSPLHF. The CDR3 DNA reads TGTGCCAGCACTCAGGGATATAATTCACCCCTCCACTTT.

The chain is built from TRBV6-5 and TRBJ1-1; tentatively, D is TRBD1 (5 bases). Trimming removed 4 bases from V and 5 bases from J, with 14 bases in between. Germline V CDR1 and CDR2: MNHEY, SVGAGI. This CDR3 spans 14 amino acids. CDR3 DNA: TGTGCCAGCAGTTTCTCAGGGAGGCGGACTGAAGCTTTCTTT. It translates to CASSFSGRRTEAFF.

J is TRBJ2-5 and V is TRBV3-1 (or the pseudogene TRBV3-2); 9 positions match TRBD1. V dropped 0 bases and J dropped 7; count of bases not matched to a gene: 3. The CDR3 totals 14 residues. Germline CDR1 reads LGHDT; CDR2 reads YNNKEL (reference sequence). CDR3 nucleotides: TGTGCCAGCAGCCAAGACCAGACAGGGGGGACCCAGTACTTC. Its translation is CASSQDQTGGTQYF.

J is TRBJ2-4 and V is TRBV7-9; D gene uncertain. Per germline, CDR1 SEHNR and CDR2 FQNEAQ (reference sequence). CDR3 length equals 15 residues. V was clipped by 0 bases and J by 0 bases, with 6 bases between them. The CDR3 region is CASSLAQLAKNIQYF. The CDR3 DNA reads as TGTGCCAGCAGCTTAGCGCAACTAGCCAAAAACATTCAGTACTTC.

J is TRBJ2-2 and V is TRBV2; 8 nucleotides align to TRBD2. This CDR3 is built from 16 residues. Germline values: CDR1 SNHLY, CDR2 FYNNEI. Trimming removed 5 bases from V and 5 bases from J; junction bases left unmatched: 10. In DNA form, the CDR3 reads TGTGCCAGCAGTCGCGATAGCGGGATAACAACCGGGGAGCTGTTTTTT. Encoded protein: CASSRDSGITTGELFF. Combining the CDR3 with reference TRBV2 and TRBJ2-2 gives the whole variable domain EPEVTQTPSHQVTQMGQEVILRCVPISNHLYFYWYRQILGQKVEFLVSFYNNEISEKSEIFDDQFSVERPDGSNFTLKIRSTKLEDSAMYFCASSRDSGITTGELFFGEGSRLTVL.

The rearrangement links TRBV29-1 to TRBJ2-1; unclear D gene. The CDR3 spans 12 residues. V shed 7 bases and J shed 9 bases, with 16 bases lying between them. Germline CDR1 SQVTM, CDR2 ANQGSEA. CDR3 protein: CSGRETTSEQFF. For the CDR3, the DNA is TGCAGCGGACGTGAAACGACATCTGAGCAGTTCTTC.

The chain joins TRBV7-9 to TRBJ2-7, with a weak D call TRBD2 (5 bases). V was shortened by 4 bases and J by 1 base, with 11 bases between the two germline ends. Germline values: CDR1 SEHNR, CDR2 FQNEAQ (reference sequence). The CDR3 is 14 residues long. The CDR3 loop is CASSSPGVSYEQYF. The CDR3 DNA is TGTGCCAGCAGCTCCCCCGGGGTTTCCTACGAGCAGTACTTC. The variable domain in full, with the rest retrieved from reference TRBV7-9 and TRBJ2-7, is DTGVSQNPRHKITKRGQNVTFRCDPISEHNRLYWYRQTLGQGPEFLTYFQNEAQLEKSRLLSDRFSAERPKGSFSTLEIQRTEQGDSAMYLCASSSPGVSYEQYFGPGTRLTVT.

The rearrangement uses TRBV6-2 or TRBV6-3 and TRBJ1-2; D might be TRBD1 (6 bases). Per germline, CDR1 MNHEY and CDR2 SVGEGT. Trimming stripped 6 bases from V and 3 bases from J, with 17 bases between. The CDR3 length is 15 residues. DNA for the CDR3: TGTGCCAGCAGCGACCAATCACAGGGCGACTATGGCTACACCTTC. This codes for CASSDQSQGDYGYTF.

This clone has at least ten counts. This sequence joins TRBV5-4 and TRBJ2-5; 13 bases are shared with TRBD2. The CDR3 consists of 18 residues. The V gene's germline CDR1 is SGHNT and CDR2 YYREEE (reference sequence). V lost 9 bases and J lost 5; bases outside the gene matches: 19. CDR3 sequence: CATLDGGGLAGEAETQYF. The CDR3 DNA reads TGTGCCACCCTTGATGGTGGCGGACTAGCGGGAGAGGCTGAGACCCAGTACTTC.

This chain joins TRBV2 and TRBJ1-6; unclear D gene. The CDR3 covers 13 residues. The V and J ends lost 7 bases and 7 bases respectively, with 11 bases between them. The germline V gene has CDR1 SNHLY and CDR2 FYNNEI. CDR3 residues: CASMSGFNSPLHF. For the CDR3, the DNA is TGTGCCAGCATGTCGGGGTTCAATTCACCCCTCCACTTT. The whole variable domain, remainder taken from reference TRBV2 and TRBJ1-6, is EPEVTQTPSHQVTQMGQEVILRCVPISNHLYFYWYRQILGQKVEFLVSFYNNEISEKSEIFDDQFSVERPDGSNFTLKIRSTKLEDSAMYFCASMSGFNSPLHFGNGTRLTVT.

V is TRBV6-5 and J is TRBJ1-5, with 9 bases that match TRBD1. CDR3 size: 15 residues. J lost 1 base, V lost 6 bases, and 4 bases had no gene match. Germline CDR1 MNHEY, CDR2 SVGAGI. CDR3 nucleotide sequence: TGTGCCAGCAGGGGGACAGGGAACAGCAATCAGCCCCAGCATTTT. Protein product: CASRGTGNSNQPQHF.

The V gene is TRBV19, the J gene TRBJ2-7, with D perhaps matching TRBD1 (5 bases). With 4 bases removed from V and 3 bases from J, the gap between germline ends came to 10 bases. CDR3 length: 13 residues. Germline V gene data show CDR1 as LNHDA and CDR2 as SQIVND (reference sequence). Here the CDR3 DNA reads TGTGCCAGTAGTAATTCAGGGATCTACGAGCAGTACTTC. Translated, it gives CASSNSGIYEQYF.